The source of this TCR beta chain is a study of shared clonotypes between healthy human individuals. TCRdb's copy holds only in-frame clones and misses some; the assay was immunoSEQ multiplex PCR. This table holds more than 2 million clones, 85% to 95% found once. CDR1 is SGHNT and CDR2 is YYREEE in the germline V gene (reference sequence). CDR3 length: 14 residues. Trimming left V 4 bases short and J 1 base short, with 9 bases between. This sequence originates from a man younger than 30 in good health. V usage is TRBV5-4 and J usage is TRBJ1-3; the D is unclear. Sequencing input: naive CD4+ T cells sorted from blood. Subset of the sample: CD45RA+ positively selected. In DNA form, the CDR3 reads TGTGCCAGCAGCGGCCCGTGGTCTGGAAACACCATATATTTT. Residues: CASSGPWSGNTIYF.